Detailed here is one TCR beta chain. The antigen remains undetermined. This entry comes from a study of OX40 agonist ivuxolimab in advanced cancers. General study points: CD8+ T cells showed, on average, more clonal expansion than CD4+ cells.

The CDR3 has 16 residues. Germline values: CDR1 SGHVS, CDR2 FQNEAQ. V lost 5 bases to trimming and J lost 1 base; unmatched junction nucleotides: 6. The data were produced by immunoSEQ multiplex PCR, yet TCRdb's version contains in-frame clones alone and is incomplete. The table records fewer than 90,000 clones, approximately 89% of them present only once. The V gene is TRBV7-8, the J gene TRBJ2-3, with TRBD2 matching 10 bases. The material sequenced was CD4+ or CD8+ T cells sorted from blood, taken in a trial of the OX40 agonist ivuxolimab. This sequence originates from an adult with an advanced solid tumor such as melanoma, head and neck, liver or kidney cancer. The CDR3 protein is CASSETGTSGTDTQYF. CDR3 DNA sequence: TGTGCCAGCAGCGAAACCGGGACTAGCGGCACAGATACGCAGTATTTT.